This T cell receptor (beta chain) emerged from a study of cytomegalovirus exposure and HLA in healthy donors. Broader study findings: In presence/absence analyses, roughly uniform sequencing depth across donors was assumed.

Use of 60 Vbeta and 13 Jbeta primers characterized the PCR. TCRdb's table, derived via immunoSEQ multiplex PCR, lists solely in-frame clones and lacks some. The data hold about 120,000 clones, with 77% observed a single time. Remarks on this clone: Its target is not known.

Germline-derived CDR1 and CDR2 are SGHNT and YYREEE (reference sequence). The CDR3 is made up of 17 amino acids. V dropped 4 bases and J dropped 3; count of bases not matched to a gene: 10. The clonotype originates from a male donor in good health and CMV-seropositive. V is TRBV5-4 and J is TRBJ2-7, with 13 bases lining up with TRBD2. Sequenced material: PBMCs. Here the CDR3 reads CASSPEVLAGGIYEQYF. CDR3 sequence (DNA): TGTGCCAGCAGCCCGGAGGTACTAGCGGGGGGGATCTACGAGCAGTACTTC.